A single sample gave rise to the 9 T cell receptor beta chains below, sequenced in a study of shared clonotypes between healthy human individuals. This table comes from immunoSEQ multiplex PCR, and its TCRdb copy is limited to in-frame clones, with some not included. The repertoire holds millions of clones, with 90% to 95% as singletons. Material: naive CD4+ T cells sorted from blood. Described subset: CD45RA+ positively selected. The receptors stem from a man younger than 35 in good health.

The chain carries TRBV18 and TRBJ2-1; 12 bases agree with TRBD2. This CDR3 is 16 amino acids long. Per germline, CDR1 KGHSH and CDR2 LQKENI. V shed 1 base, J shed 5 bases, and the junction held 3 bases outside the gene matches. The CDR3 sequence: CASSPLTSGGDNEQFF. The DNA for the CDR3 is TGTGCCAGCTCACCACTGACTAGCGGGGGAGACAATGAGCAGTTCTTC. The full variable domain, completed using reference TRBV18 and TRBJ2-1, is NAGVMQNPRHLVRRRGQEARLRCSPMKGHSHVYWYRQLPEEGLKFMVYLQKENIIDESGMPKERFSAEFPKEGPSILRIQQVVRGDSAAYFCASSPLTSGGDNEQFFGPGTRLTVL.

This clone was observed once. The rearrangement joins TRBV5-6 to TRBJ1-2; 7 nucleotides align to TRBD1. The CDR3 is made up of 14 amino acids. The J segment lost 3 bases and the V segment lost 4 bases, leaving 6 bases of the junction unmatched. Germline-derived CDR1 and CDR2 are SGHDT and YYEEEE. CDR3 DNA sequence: TGTGCCAGCAGCCCCGGGGACAGACACTATGGCTACACCTTC. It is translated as CASSPGDRHYGYTF. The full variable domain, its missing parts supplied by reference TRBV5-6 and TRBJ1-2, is DAGVTQSPTHLIKTRGQQVTLRCSPKSGHDTVSWYQQALGQGPQFIFQYYEEEERQRGNFPDRFSGHQFPNYSSELNVNALLLGDSALYLCASSPGDRHYGYTFGSGTRLTVV.

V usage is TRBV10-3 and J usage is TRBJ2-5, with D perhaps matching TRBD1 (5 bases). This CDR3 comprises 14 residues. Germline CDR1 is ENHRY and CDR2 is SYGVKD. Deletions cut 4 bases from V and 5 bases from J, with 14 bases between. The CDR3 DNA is TGTGCCATCAGTGTAGATAGGGGCCCCGAGACCCAGTACTTC. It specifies CAISVDRGPETQYF.

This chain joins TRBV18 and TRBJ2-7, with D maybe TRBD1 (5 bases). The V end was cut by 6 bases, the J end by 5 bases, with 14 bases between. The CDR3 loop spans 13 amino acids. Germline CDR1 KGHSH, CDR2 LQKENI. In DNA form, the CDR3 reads TGTGCCAGCTCGCTGACAGTGCATGACGAGCAGTACTTC. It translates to CASSLTVHDEQYF.

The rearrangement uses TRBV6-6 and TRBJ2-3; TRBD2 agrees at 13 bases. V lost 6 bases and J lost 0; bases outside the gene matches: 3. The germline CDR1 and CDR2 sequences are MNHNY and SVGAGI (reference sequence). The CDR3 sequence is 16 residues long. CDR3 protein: CASSGLAGVSTDTQYF. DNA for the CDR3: TGTGCCAGCAGCGGACTAGCGGGGGTCAGCACAGATACGCAGTATTTT.

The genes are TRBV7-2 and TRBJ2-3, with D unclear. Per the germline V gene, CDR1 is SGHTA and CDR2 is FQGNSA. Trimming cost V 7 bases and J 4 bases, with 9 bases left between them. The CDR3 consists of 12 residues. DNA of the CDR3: TGTGCCAGCACCGGCTTTTCAGATACGCAGTATTTT. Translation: CASTGFSDTQYF. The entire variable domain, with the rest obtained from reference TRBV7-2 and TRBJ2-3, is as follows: GAGVSQSPSNKVTEKGKDVELRCDPISGHTALYWYRQSLGQGLEFLIYFQGNSAPDKSGLPSDRFSAERTGGSVSTLTIQRTQQEDSAVYLCASTGFSDTQYFGPGTRLTVL.

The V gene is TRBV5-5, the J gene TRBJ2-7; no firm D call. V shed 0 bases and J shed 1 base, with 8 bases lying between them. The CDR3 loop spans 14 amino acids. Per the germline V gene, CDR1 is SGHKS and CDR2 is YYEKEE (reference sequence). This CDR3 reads CASSLVSVSYEQYF. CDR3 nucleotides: TGTGCCAGCAGCTTGGTATCGGTATCCTACGAGCAGTACTTC.

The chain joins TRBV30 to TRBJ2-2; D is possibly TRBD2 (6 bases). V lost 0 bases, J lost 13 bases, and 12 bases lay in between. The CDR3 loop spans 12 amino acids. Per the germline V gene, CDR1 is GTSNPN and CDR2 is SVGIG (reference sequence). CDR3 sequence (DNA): TGTGCCTGGAGTGTAGGGCGGGGTGGGCTGTTTTTT. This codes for CAWSVGRGGLFF.

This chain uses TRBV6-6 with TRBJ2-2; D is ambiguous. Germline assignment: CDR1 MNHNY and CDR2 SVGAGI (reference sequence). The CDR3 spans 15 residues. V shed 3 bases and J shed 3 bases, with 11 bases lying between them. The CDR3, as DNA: TGTGCCAGCAGTTATAGGGCCTGGGACACCGGGGAGCTGTTTTTT. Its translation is CASSYRAWDTGELFF.